The source of this T cell receptor (beta chain) is a study of cytomegalovirus exposure and HLA in healthy donors. CDR1 is SGHVS, CDR2 FQNEAQ, per germline. Trimming shortened V by 3 bases and J by 7 bases, and 6 bases separated the two germline ends. CDR3 length: 12 residues. Use of 60 Vbeta and 13 Jbeta primers characterized the PCR. Sequenced by immunoSEQ multiplex PCR; TCRdb stores in-frame clones only, minus some. The sample lists about 110,000 clones; about 80% were seen once. Notes on the study in general: The classifier was said to identify cytomegalovirus status with high specificity and sensitivity. Earlier findings revealed that most TCR beta V segments proved productive either about 87% or about 30% of the time.

A note on this clone: The antigen is unknown.

The chain is built from TRBV7-8 and TRBJ2-2, with D uncertain. Sequencing was performed on PBMCs. The receptor's source is a woman aged 50 to 65 in good health and CMV-seropositive. The CDR3 protein is CASSFSVGELFF. In DNA form, the CDR3 reads TGTGCCAGCAGCTTCTCGGTCGGGGAGCTGTTTTTT.